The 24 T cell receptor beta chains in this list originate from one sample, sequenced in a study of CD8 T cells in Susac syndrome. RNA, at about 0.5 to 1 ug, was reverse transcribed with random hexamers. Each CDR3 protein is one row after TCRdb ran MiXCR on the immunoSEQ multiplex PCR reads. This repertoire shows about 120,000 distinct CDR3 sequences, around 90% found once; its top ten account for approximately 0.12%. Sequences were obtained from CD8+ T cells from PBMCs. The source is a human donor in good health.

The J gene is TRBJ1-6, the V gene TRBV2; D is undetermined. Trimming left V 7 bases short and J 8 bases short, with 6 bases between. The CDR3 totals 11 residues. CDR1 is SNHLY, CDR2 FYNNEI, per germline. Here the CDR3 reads CASNSDSPLHF. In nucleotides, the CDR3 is TGTGCCAGCAATAGCGATTCACCCCTCCACTTT.

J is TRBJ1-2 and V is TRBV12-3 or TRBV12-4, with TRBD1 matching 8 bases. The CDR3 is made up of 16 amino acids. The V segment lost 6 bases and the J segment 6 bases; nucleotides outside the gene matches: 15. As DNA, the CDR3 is TGTGCCAGCAGCCGGACAGGGAGTTTAATTTCGGATGGCTACACCTTC. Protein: CASSRTGSLISDGYTF.

The CDR3 spells CASSLPGAGALEQYF. CDR3 in DNA: TGTGCCAGCAGCTTACCAGGGGCAGGAGCGCTCGAGCAGTACTTC. V gene TRBV5-6 combines with J gene TRBJ2-7; maybe TRBD1 (6 bases). V dropped 2 bases and J dropped 6 bases, with 18 bases sitting between them. Germline V gene sequence: CDR1 SGHDT, CDR2 YYEEEE. There are 15 residues in the CDR3.

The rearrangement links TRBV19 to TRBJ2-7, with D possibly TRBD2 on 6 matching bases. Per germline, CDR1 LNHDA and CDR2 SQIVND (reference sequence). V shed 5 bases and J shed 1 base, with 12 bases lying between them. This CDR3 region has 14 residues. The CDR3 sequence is CASSQFGGSYEQYF. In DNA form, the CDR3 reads TGTGCCAGTAGTCAATTCGGGGGATCCTACGAGCAGTACTTC.

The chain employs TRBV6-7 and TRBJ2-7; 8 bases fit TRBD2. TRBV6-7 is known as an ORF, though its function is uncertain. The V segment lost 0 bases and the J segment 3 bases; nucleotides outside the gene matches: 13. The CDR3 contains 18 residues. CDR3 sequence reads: CASSYSLAGGGRHYEQYF. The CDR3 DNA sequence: TGTGCCAGCAGTTACTCGTTGGCGGGGGGCGGGAGGCACTACGAGCAGTACTTC.

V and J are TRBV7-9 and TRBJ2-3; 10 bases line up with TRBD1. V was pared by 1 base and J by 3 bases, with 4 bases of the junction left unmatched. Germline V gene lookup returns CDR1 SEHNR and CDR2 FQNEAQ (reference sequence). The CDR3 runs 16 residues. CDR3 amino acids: CASSLGDRGRTDTQYF. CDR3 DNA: TGTGCCAGCAGCTTAGGGGACAGGGGAAGGACAGATACGCAGTATTTT. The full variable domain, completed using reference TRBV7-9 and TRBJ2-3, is DTGVSQNPRHKITKRGQNVTFRCDPISEHNRLYWYRQTLGQGPEFLTYFQNEAQLEKSRLLSDRFSAERPKGSFSTLEIQRTEQGDSAMYLCASSLGDRGRTDTQYFGPGTRLTVL.

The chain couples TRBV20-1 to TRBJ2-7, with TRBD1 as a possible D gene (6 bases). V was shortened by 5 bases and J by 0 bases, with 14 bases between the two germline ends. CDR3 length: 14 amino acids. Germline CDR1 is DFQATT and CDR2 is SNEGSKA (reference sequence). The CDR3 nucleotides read TGCAGTGCTGAAAACAGGGTCAACTCCTACGAGCAGTACTTC. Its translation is CSAENRVNSYEQYF.

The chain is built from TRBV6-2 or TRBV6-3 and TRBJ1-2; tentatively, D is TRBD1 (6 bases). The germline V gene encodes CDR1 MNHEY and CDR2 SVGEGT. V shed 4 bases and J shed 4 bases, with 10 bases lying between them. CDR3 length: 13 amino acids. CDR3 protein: CASSWGRGYGYTF. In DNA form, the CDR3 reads TGTGCCAGCAGTTGGGGCAGGGGCTATGGCTACACCTTC.

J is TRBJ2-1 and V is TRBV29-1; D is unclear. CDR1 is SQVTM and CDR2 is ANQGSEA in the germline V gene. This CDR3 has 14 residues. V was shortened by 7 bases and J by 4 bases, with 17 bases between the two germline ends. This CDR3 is CSATMLRGYNEQFF. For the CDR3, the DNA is TGCAGCGCAACCATGCTCCGTGGTTACAATGAGCAGTTCTTC.

Written as DNA, the CDR3 is TGTGCCAGCAGCCCTTTGCACTTGAACGGTCAGCCCCAGCATTTT. The encoded protein is CASSPLHLNGQPQHF. This chain links TRBV7-2 with TRBJ1-5; D gene ambiguous. This CDR3 has 15 amino acids. Deletions cut 5 bases from V and 6 bases from J, with 17 bases between. Germline CDR1 reads SGHTA; CDR2 reads FQGNSA.

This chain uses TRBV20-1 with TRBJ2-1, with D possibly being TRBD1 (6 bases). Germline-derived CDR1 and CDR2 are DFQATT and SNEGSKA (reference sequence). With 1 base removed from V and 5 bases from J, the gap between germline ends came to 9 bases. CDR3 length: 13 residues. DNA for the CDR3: TGCAGTGCTAGAGCGGACAGTCACAATGAGCAGTTCTTC. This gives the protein CSARADSHNEQFF.

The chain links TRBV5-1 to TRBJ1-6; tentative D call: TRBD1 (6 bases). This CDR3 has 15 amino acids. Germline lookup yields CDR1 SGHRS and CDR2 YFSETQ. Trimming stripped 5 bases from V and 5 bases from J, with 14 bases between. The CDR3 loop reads CASSRAGADNSPLHF. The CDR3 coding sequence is TGCGCCAGCAGTCGGGCAGGGGCGGATAATTCACCCCTCCACTTT.

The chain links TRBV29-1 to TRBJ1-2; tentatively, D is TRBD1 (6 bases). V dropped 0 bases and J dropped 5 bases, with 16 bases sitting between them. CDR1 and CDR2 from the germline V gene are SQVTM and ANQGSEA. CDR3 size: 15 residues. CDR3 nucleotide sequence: TGCAGCGTTGAAGAGGGGGCTGTTTCGGTTTATGGCTACACCTTC. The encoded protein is CSVEEGAVSVYGYTF.

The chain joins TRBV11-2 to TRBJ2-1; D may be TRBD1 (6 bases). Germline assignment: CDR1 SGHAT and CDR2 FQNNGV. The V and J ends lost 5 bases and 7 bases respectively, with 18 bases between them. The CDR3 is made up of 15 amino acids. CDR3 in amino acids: CASSRERTESNEQFF. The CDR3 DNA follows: TGTGCCAGCAGCCGCGAACGGACAGAGAGTAATGAGCAGTTCTTC.

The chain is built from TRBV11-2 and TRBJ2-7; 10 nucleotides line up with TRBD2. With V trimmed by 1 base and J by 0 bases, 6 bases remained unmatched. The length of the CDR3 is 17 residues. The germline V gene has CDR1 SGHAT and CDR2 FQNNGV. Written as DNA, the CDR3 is TGTGCCAGCAGCTTAGGCCTAGCGGGGGCCAGCTCCTACGAGCAGTACTTC. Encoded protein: CASSLGLAGASSYEQYF.

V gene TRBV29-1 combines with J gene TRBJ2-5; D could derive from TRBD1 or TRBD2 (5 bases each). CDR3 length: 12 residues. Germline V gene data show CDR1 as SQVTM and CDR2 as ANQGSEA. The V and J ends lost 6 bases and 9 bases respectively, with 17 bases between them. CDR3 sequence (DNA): TGCAGCGTCCAGCTGGGGGAAGCTTCCCAGTACTTC. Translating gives CSVQLGEASQYF.

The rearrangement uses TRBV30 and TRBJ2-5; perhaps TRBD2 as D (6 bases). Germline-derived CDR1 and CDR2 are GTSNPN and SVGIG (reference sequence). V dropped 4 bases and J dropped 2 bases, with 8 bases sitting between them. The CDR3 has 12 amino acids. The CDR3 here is CAWTAGQETQYF. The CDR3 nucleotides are TGTGCCTGGACGGCGGGACAAGAGACCCAGTACTTC.

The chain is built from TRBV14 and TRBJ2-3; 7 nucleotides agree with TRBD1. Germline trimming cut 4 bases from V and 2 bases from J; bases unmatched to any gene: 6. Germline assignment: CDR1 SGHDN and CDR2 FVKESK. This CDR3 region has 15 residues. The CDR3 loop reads CASSLTGTPTDTQYF. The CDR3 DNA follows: TGTGCCAGCAGCCTGACAGGGACCCCCACAGATACGCAGTATTTT.

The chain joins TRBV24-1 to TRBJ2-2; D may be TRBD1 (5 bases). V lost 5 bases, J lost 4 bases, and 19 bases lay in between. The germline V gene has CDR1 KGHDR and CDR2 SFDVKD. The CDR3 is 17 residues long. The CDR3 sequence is CATSAPPGRDSTGELFF. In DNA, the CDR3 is TGTGCCACCAGTGCCCCACCCGGCAGGGATTCCACCGGGGAGCTGTTTTTT.

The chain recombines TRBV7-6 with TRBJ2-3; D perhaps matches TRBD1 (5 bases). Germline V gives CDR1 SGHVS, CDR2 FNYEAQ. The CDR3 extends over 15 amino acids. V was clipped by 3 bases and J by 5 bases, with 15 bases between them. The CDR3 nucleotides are TGTGCCAGCAGCTTTGGTCCTAGGGGCGGAGATACGCAGTATTTT. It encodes CASSFGPRGGDTQYF.

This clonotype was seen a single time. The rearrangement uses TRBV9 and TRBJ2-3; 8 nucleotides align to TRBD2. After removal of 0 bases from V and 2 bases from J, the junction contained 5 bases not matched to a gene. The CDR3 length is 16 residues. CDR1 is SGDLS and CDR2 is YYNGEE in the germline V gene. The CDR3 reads CASSVAGGPVTDTQYF. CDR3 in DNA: TGTGCCAGCAGCGTAGCGGGGGGGCCCGTCACAGATACGCAGTATTTT.

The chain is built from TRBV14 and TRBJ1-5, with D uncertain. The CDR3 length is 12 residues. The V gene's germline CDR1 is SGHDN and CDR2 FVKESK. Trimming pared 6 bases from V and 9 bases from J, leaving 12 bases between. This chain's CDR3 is CASSHTFVPQHF. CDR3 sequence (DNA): TGTGCCAGCAGTCACACCTTCGTGCCCCAGCATTTT. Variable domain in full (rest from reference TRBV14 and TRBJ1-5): EAGVTQFPSHSVIEKGQTVTLRCDPISGHDNLYWYRRVMGKEIKFLLHFVKESKQDESGMPNNRFLAERTGGTYSTLKVQPAELEDSGVYFCASSHTFVPQHFGDGTRLSIL.

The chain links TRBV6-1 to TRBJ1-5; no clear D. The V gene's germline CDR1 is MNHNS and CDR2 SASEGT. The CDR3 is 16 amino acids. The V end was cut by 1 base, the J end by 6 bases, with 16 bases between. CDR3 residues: CASSEVLEVLAQPQHF. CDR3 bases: TGTGCCAGCAGTGAAGTTCTGGAGGTCCTGGCTCAGCCCCAGCATTTT.

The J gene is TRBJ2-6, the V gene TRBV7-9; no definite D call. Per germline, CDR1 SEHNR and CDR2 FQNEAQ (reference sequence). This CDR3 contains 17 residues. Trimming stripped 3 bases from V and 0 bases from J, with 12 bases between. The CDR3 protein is CASSFAESYSGANVLTF. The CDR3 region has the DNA TGTGCCAGCAGCTTCGCTGAATCCTACTCTGGGGCCAACGTCCTGACTTTC.